This T cell receptor beta chain was recovered during a study of blood T cell repertoires in COVID-19. Assay: immunoSEQ multiplex PCR; the TCRdb copy retains only in-frame clones and omits some. The sample lists some 170,000 clones; 60% to 80% were seen once. There are 15 residues in the CDR3. CDR1 and CDR2 (germline): WSHSY, SAAADI. The ends lost 3 bases at V and 8 bases at J; junction bases unmatched: 11. J is TRBJ1-2 and V is TRBV10-2; TRBD1 agrees at 8 bases. The sequence came from a woman in her 70s with acute or convalescent COVID-19. The material sequenced was peripheral blood. The CDR3 loop reads CASSEIQTGAGGYTF. The CDR3 region has the DNA TGCGCCAGCAGTGAAATTCAGACAGGGGCTGGGGGCTACACCTTC.